A single T cell receptor (beta chain) is shown here with its context. The source of the sample is a study of blood T cell repertoires in COVID-19. About the study: Samples taken during acute and convalescent COVID-19 were collected in the United States, Italy and Spain. PBMCs, B-cell-depleted T cells, or T cells provided the cDNA or gDNA that made up the material.

Original data processing: Reference gene primer amplification gave nucleated cell count estimates. This table comes from immunoSEQ multiplex PCR, and its TCRdb copy is limited to in-frame clones, with some not included. The V and J calls and the clone size are those of that table, but D and trimming were determined from the DNA. This sample has 80,000 to 100,000 clones; roughly 90% occur once, and the top ten carry about 1.6%. The sequence was collected from a human donor with active COVID-19. The donor label of this sample is uncertain. Sequencing was performed on peripheral blood.

CDR3 sequence: CASSATTQGISNQPQHF. DNA for the CDR3: TGCGCCAGCAGCGCAACCACACAGGGGATTAGCAATCAGCCCCAGCATTTT. The rearrangement links TRBV4-1 to TRBJ1-5, with 7 nucleotides matching TRBD1. Germline V gives CDR1 MGHRA, CDR2 YSYEKL. The trim removed 5 bases at V and 0 bases at J, leaving 10 bases unmatched. This CDR3 comprises 17 residues.